This T cell receptor (beta chain) was identified in a study of cytomegalovirus exposure and HLA in healthy donors. The study's findings and limits: Associated with cytomegalovirus, according to the listing, were 150 to 200 TCR beta chains. An observed cluster of highly shared sequence variants was recorded as a likely sequencing artifact. An analysis done earlier found most TCR beta V segments productive about 87% or about 30% of the time.

Of note for this clone: The antigen is not known.

CDR3 length: 13 amino acids. V shed 4 bases and J 7 bases; nucleotides not matched to a gene: 6. Germline CDR1 reads MNHEY; CDR2 reads SVGAGI. PCR involved 60 Vbeta and 13 Jbeta primers. In the authors' workflow: Per a later analysis, the number of unique TCR beta chains was around 80 million, of which around 9.9 million were shared. The data were produced by immunoSEQ multiplex PCR, yet TCRdb's version contains in-frame clones alone and is incomplete. D and trimming come from the DNA, and the V and J calls and clone size come from that table. This sample contains about 41,000 clones. The chain couples TRBV6-5 to TRBJ2-7; the match to TRBD1 covers 8 bases. The source is a man aged 30 to 45 in good health and CMV-seronegative. Input material: PBMCs. The CDR3 DNA follows: TGTGCCAGCAGTTTCCAGGGGGCGGTAGAGCAGTACTTC. It is translated as CASSFQGAVEQYF.